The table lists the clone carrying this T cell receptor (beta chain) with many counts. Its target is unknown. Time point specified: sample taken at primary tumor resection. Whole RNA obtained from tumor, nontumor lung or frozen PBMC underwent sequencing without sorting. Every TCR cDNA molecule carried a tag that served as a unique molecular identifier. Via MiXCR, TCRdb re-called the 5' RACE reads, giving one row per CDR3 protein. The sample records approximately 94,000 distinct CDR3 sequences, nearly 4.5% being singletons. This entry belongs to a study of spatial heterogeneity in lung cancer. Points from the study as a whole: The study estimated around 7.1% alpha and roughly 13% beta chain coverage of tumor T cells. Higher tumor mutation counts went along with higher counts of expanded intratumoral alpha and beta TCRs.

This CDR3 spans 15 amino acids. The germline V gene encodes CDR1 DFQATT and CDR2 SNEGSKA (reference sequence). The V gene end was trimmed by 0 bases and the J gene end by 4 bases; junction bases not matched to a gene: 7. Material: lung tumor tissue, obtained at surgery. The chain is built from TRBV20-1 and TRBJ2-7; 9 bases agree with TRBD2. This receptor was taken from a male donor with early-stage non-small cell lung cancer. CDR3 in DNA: TGCAGTGCTAGAGATAATAGCGGGAGTGAGTACGAGCAGTACTTC. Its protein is CSARDNSGSEYEQYF.